The 17 T cell receptor beta chains below come from one sample, sequenced in a study of blood T cell repertoires in COVID-19. Only in-frame clones appear in the TCRdb table, and some are missing; sequencing was by immunoSEQ multiplex PCR. The sample has around 450,000 clones, around 88% seen once; the top ten hold over 4%. Sequenced: peripheral blood. The receptors come from a woman aged 25-40 years with acute or convalescent COVID-19.

The chain is built from TRBV28 and TRBJ2-7; unclear D gene. Per the germline V gene, CDR1 is MDHEN and CDR2 is SYDVKM. CDR3 length: 12 residues. The germline V and J ends were trimmed by 6 bases and 3 bases, with 9 bases remaining between them. The CDR3 DNA reads TGTGCCAGCAGCCTAACCCTCTACGAGCAGTACTTC. It is translated as CASSLTLYEQYF. The variable domain in full, with the rest retrieved from reference TRBV28 and TRBJ2-7, is DVKVTQSSRYLVKRTGEKVFLECVQDMDHENMFWYRQDPGLGLRLIYFSYDVKMKEKGDIPEGYSVSREKKERFSLILESASTNQTSMYLCASSLTLYEQYFGPGTRLTVT.

The rearrangement uses TRBV7-3 and TRBJ2-6; D call uncertain. V gave up 5 bases and J gave up 0 bases, with 8 bases separating them. Per the germline V gene, CDR1 is SGHTA and CDR2 is FQGTGA. CDR3 length: 15 residues. The CDR3, as DNA: TGTGCCAGCAGCCCCAGGTACTCTGGGGCCAACGTCCTGACTTTC. Its protein product is CASSPRYSGANVLTF. The whole variable domain, remainder taken from reference TRBV7-3 and TRBJ2-6, is GAGVSQTPSNKVTEKGKYVELRCDPISGHTALYWYRQSLGQGPEFLIYFQGTGAADDSGLPNDRFFAVRPEGSVSTLKIQRTERGDSAVYLCASSPRYSGANVLTFGAGSRLTVL.

The chain links TRBV5-6 to TRBJ1-6; tentative D call: TRBD1 (6 bases). Germline loops: CDR1 SGHDT, CDR2 YYEEEE. Trimming stripped 2 bases from V and 7 bases from J, with 13 bases between. The CDR3 runs 15 residues. The CDR3 spells CASSFPPGVNSPLHF. The CDR3 DNA is TGTGCCAGCAGCTTTCCGCCAGGGGTGAATTCACCCCTCCACTTT.

This chain joins TRBV2 and TRBJ2-5; the match to TRBD2 covers 7 bases. The CDR3 is 17 amino acids. Germline V gives CDR1 SNHLY, CDR2 FYNNEI. The V and J ends lost 8 bases and 3 bases, in that order; junction bases with no gene match: 18. The CDR3 here is CASFERGVQLKKETQYF. The CDR3 DNA reads TGTGCCAGCTTTGAGCGGGGAGTTCAACTAAAAAAAGAGACCCAGTACTTC. The full variable domain, completed using reference TRBV2 and TRBJ2-5, is EPEVTQTPSHQVTQMGQEVILRCVPISNHLYFYWYRQILGQKVEFLVSFYNNEISEKSEIFDDQFSVERPDGSNFTLKIRSTKLEDSAMYFCASFERGVQLKKETQYFGPGTRLLVL.

The chain combines TRBV5-1 with TRBJ2-6, with D uncertain. Germline CDR1 and CDR2: SGHRS and YFSETQ. There are 16 residues in the CDR3. V was pared by 0 bases and J by 2 bases, with 9 bases between. CDR3 loop: CASSLAGRTGANVLTF. CDR3 DNA sequence: TGCGCCAGCAGCTTGGCCGGTAGAACTGGGGCCAACGTCCTGACTTTC.

The chain combines TRBV5-1 with TRBJ2-3; perhaps TRBD2 as D (6 bases). Trimming removed 5 bases at V and 4 bases at J, with 11 bases between. The CDR3 sequence is 13 residues long. Germline-derived CDR1 and CDR2 are SGHRS and YFSETQ. The CDR3 DNA follows: TGCGCCAGCAGTCGGAGGGGCCCAGATACGCAGTATTTT. Its translation: CASSRRGPDTQYF. Looking up the rest from reference TRBV5-1 and TRBJ2-3 gives the full variable domain: KAGVTQTPRYLIKTRGQQVTLSCSPISGHRSVSWYQQTPGQGLQFLFEYFSETQRNKGNFPGRFSGRQFSNSRSEMNVSTLELGDSALYLCASSRRGPDTQYFGPGTRLTVL.

This chain links TRBV7-3 with TRBJ2-2; 7 bases agree with TRBD1. This CDR3 contains 14 residues. CDR1 is SGHTA, CDR2 FQGTGA, per germline. Trimming took 5 bases from V and 4 from J; bases not matched to a gene: 4. CDR3: CASSPGTVTGELFF. In DNA form, the CDR3 reads TGTGCCAGCAGCCCCGGGACAGTCACCGGGGAGCTGTTTTTT.

V is TRBV6-5 and J is TRBJ1-1; perhaps TRBD1 as D (5 bases). Trimming left V 8 bases short and J 4 bases short, with 11 bases between. Germline CDR1 reads MNHEY; CDR2 reads SVGAGI. The CDR3 extends over 12 amino acids. The CDR3 DNA reads TGTGCCAGCGGGGCGGTACGCACTGAAGCTTTCTTT. Translating gives CASGAVRTEAFF.

The chain joins TRBV18 to TRBJ1-1, with 12 bases identical to TRBD1. CDR3 length: 15 residues. Germline V gene sequence: CDR1 KGHSH, CDR2 LQKENI. J was trimmed by 8 bases and V by 4 bases; bases with no gene match: 8. As DNA, the CDR3 is TGTGCCAGCTCACAAAACCGGGACAGGGGGCGCGAAGCTTTCTTT. Translated, it gives CASSQNRDRGREAFF.

V and J are TRBV28 and TRBJ2-5; D possibly corresponds to TRBD2 (6 bases). This CDR3 is built from 15 residues. Germline V gives CDR1 MDHEN, CDR2 SYDVKM. The V end lost 6 bases, the J end lost 3 bases, and 17 bases lay between the germline ends. The CDR3 loop is CASSPGVGGEETQYF. CDR3 in DNA: TGTGCCAGCAGCCCGGGGGTCGGGGGAGAAGAGACCCAGTACTTC.

This chain joins TRBV29-1 and TRBJ2-3; D perhaps matches TRBD1 (6 bases). Trimming removed 5 bases from V and 2 bases from J, with 14 bases in between. Per the germline V gene, CDR1 is SQVTM and CDR2 is ANQGSEA. This CDR3 spans 14 amino acids. The CDR3 DNA sequence: TGCAGCGTTACAGGACAGTCCCTCACAGATACGCAGTATTTT. Its translation: CSVTGQSLTDTQYF.

V and J are TRBV29-1 and TRBJ2-7; 7 nucleotides match TRBD1. The V gene end was trimmed by 3 bases and the J gene end by 0 bases; junction bases not matched to a gene: 2. The CDR3 consists of 13 residues. CDR1 is SQVTM, CDR2 ANQGSEA, per germline. CDR3 sequence reads: CSVEDRFSYEQYF. CDR3 DNA: TGCAGCGTTGAGGACAGGTTCTCCTACGAGCAGTACTTC.

The V and J genes are TRBV5-1 and TRBJ2-1, with 12 positions matching TRBD2. CDR3 length equals 15 residues. V was pared by 4 bases and J by 6 bases, with 5 bases of the junction left unmatched. Looked up from germline, CDR1 is SGHRS and CDR2 is YFSETQ. The CDR3 region has the DNA TGCGCCAGCAGCCCTGGACTAGCGGGAATCAATGAGCAGTTCTTC. Its translation is CASSPGLAGINEQFF. Combining the CDR3 with reference TRBV5-1 and TRBJ2-1 gives the whole variable domain KAGVTQTPRYLIKTRGQQVTLSCSPISGHRSVSWYQQTPGQGLQFLFEYFSETQRNKGNFPGRFSGRQFSNSRSEMNVSTLELGDSALYLCASSPGLAGINEQFFGPGTRLTVL.

There are a few counts of this clone. The chain links TRBV28 to TRBJ2-3; the match to TRBD2 covers 9 bases. CDR3 length: 15 amino acids. The germline gives CDR1 MDHEN, CDR2 SYDVKM. J lost 4 bases, V lost 5 bases, and 7 bases had no gene match. CDR3 amino acids: CASSLAGLGADTQYF. The CDR3 region has the DNA TGTGCCAGCAGTCTAGCGGGACTAGGGGCAGATACGCAGTATTTT.

The CDR3 DNA reads as TGCGCCAGCAGCTTGGACGGGGGGGCCAGCACAGATACGCAGTATTTT. Translation gives CASSLDGGASTDTQYF. The chain couples TRBV5-1 to TRBJ2-3, with 8 bases identical to TRBD2. The trim removed 0 bases at V and 0 bases at J, leaving 3 bases unmatched. The CDR3 has 16 amino acids. Germline loops: CDR1 SGHRS, CDR2 YFSETQ.

The V and J genes are TRBV27 and TRBJ1-2, with 7 positions matching TRBD1. The CDR3 covers 15 residues. Germline V gives CDR1 MNHEY, CDR2 SMNVEV (reference sequence). Trimming took 0 bases from V and 8 from J; bases not matched to a gene: 9. This CDR3 is CASSLSVWDSYGYTF. The CDR3, as DNA: TGTGCCAGCAGTTTATCTGTCTGGGACAGTTACGGCTACACCTTC.

This chain connects TRBV7-6 to TRBJ2-7, with D tentatively TRBD1 (5 bases). CDR1 is SGHVS and CDR2 is FNYEAQ in the germline V gene. This CDR3 spans 14 amino acids. V was trimmed by 5 bases and J by 6 bases, leaving 17 bases between them. The CDR3: CASSLGQWSSEQYF. The DNA of the CDR3 is TGTGCCAGCAGCCTCGGACAATGGAGCTCCGAGCAGTACTTC.